These T cell receptor beta chains were read from a single sample in a study of blood T cell repertoires in COVID-19. Assay: immunoSEQ multiplex PCR; the TCRdb copy retains only in-frame clones and omits some. The sample shows around 140,000 clones, over 80% of them seen only once. The sequenced material came from peripheral blood. The source of these receptors is a man aged 50 to 60 with active COVID-19. Both conserved end residues are part of each CDR3. D genes are given only for firm matches. The size field is filled for only some rows; it gives once, few, many or a size class.

d_call clone_size j_call v_call cdr3_nt cdr3_aa
- - TRBJ1-3 TRBV6-5 TGTGCCAGCAGGGCCGGAAACACCATATATTTT CASRAGNTIYF
TRBD1 few TRBJ2-7 TRBV5-1 TGCGCCAGCACACCCGGGACAGGGGTCTACGAGCAGTACTTC CASTPGTGVYEQYF
- - TRBJ1-2 TRBV7-2 TGTGCCAGCAGCGGCGGGGGAACCTATTCGGACTACACCTTC CASSGGGTYSDYTF
- few TRBJ1-2 TRBV10-3 TGTGCCATCAGTGGAAGCACTTACGATGGCTACACCTTC CAISGSTYDGYTF
- - TRBJ1-2 TRBV19 TGTGCCAGCCACGGGGGTCCCGAGGGCTACACCTTC CASHGGPEGYTF
- - TRBJ1-2 TRBV19 TGTGCCAGTAGTAGTCCGAGCGGACGGAGAAACTATGGCTACACCTTC CASSSPSGRRNYGYTF
- - TRBJ1-5 TRBV30 TGTGCCTGGAGTGGGGGGGAGTTGGGCAATCAGCCCCAGCATTTT CAWSGGELGNQPQHF
TRBD2 - TRBJ2-7 TRBV6-1 TGTGCCAGCAGTGGGGGGAGGATTTGGGGACTAGCGAGTCACGAGCAGTACTTC CASSGGRIWGLASHEQYF
TRBD2 - TRBJ2-5 TRBV5-6 TGTGCCAGCAGCCTCCTACTAGCGGGGGTAAAGACCCAGTACTTC CASSLLLAGVKTQYF
- - TRBJ2-5 TRBV7-9 TGTGCCAGCAACCTGATGGGGGGGGCTTTGGGGACCCAGTACTTC CASNLMGGALGTQYF
- few TRBJ2-3 TRBV7-2 TGTGCCAGCAGCTTAGATCAGAACACAGATACGCAGTATTTT CASSLDQNTDTQYF
TRBD1 - TRBJ1-1 TRBV5-4 TGTGCCAGCAGCCCGAAACAGGGGGGAACTGAAGCTTTCTTT CASSPKQGGTEAFF
- once TRBJ1-2 TRBV15 TGTGCCACCAGCAGAGAACGGGGGGACTATGGCTACACCTTC CATSRERGDYGYTF
TRBD1 - TRBJ1-4 TRBV2 TGTGCCAGCAGTGAAGGAGGGGGCAAAAATGAAAAACTGTTTTTT CASSEGGGKNEKLFF
- - TRBJ2-3 TRBV19 TGTGCCAGTAGTATCGCAGGGTTAGATACGCAGTATTTT CASSIAGLDTQYF
- - TRBJ2-7 TRBV11-3 TGTGCCAGCAGCTTCGGGGGACGCGAGCAGTACTTC CASSFGGREQYF
- - TRBJ2-7 TRBV10-3 TGTGCCATCAGTGATCGAGCAGGGGCCCTGCAGGAGCAGTACTTC CAISDRAGALQEQYF
- - TRBJ2-1 TRBV30 TGTGCCCGATCAGGGGCCAGCTCCTACAATGAGCAGTTCTTC CARSGASSYNEQFF
- - TRBJ2-3 TRBV12-3/TRBV12-4 TGTGCCAGCAGCACCGGGAGTACGCAGTATTTT CASSTGSTQYF
- - TRBJ2-1 TRBV9 TGTGCCAGCAGCGTAGTGGTGGGGGCAGGCTATGAGCAGTTCTTC CASSVVVGAGYEQFF
- - TRBJ1-2 TRBV12-3/TRBV12-4 TGTGCCAGCAGTCATCCAGGATTCTATGGCTACACCTTC CASSHPGFYGYTF
- - TRBJ1-6 TRBV5-4 TGTGCCAGCAGCCCGTCCCCAGGGTCCTATAATTCACCCCTCCACTTT CASSPSPGSYNSPLHF
- - TRBJ2-1 TRBV6-5 TGTGCCAGTATGACAGTGCTTCCTTACAATGAGCAGTTCTTC CASMTVLPYNEQFF